This is a list of T cell receptor beta chains from one sample in a study of CD8 T cells in ankylosing spondylitis. MiXCR was run by TCRdb on the 5' RACE reads, yielding one entry per CDR3 protein. This table holds just under 550,000 distinct CDR3 sequences, about an eighth found once. Sample: blood, either unsorted or a sorted T cell fraction (not recorded which). The receptors here all came from a male donor with ankylosing spondylitis. CDR3s include the opening cysteine and the closing phenylalanine or tryptophan. A D gene is named only where the DNA matches it firmly. The size of a clone is reported for some rows only, either as once, few or many, or as a class for expanded clones.

j_call: TRBJ2-2; clone_size: few; d_call: NA; v_call: TRBV11-2; cdr3_nt: TGTGCCAGCAGCTTAGCAGGGAGAGGGGCCGGGGAGCTGTTTTTT; cdr3_aa: CASSLAGRGAGELFF
j_call: TRBJ2-7; clone_size: NA; d_call: NA; v_call: TRBV29-1; cdr3_nt: TGCAGCGTTGTTCAACAGGGAAATCTCGAGCAGTACTTC; cdr3_aa: CSVVQQGNLEQYF
j_call: TRBJ2-5; clone_size: NA; d_call: TRBD2; v_call: TRBV12-3/TRBV12-4; cdr3_nt: TGTGCCAGCAGTGAAGCGGGAGTAGAGACCCAGTACTTC; cdr3_aa: CASSEAGVETQYF
j_call: TRBJ2-5; clone_size: NA; d_call: NA; v_call: TRBV12-3/TRBV12-4; cdr3_nt: TGTGCCAGCAGCTCCGACAGGTTTCAAGAGACCCAGTACTTC; cdr3_aa: CASSSDRFQETQYF
j_call: TRBJ1-6; clone_size: NA; d_call: NA; v_call: TRBV15; cdr3_nt: TGTGCCACCAGCAGAGATTGGGGGAGCTCCTATAATTCACCCCTCCACTTT; cdr3_aa: CATSRDWGSSYNSPLHF
j_call: TRBJ1-1; clone_size: few; d_call: NA; v_call: TRBV3-1; cdr3_nt: TGTGCCAGCAGCCGGGACGTCGACACTGAAGCTTTCTTT; cdr3_aa: CASSRDVDTEAFF
j_call: TRBJ1-1; clone_size: NA; d_call: NA; v_call: TRBV12-3/TRBV12-4; cdr3_nt: TGTGCCAGCAGTTTTCTAGGGGCTGAAGCTTTCTTT; cdr3_aa: CASSFLGAEAFF
j_call: TRBJ2-7; clone_size: NA; d_call: TRBD2; v_call: TRBV18; cdr3_nt: TGTGCCAGCTCACCTTCGGGGGGCGAGCAGTACTTC; cdr3_aa: CASSPSGGEQYF
j_call: TRBJ2-7; clone_size: few; d_call: TRBD1; v_call: TRBV29-1; cdr3_nt: TGCAGCGTTTCCCCCTGGGACAGGGCGTACGAGCAGTACTTC; cdr3_aa: CSVSPWDRAYEQYF
j_call: TRBJ2-1; clone_size: NA; d_call: NA; v_call: TRBV5-1; cdr3_nt: TGCGCCAGCAGGACCGGGGAGGCCAGGGACAATGAGCAGTTCTTC; cdr3_aa: CASRTGEARDNEQFF
j_call: TRBJ2-1; clone_size: many; d_call: NA; v_call: TRBV12-3/TRBV12-4; cdr3_nt: TGTGCCAGCAGCCCGAACAACGTGGGGCAGTTCTTC; cdr3_aa: CASSPNNVGQFF
j_call: TRBJ1-5; clone_size: NA; d_call: NA; v_call: TRBV12-3/TRBV12-4; cdr3_nt: TGTGCCAGCAGTTTTAACAGGGAGTATCAGCCCCAGCATTTT; cdr3_aa: CASSFNREYQPQHF
j_call: TRBJ2-5; clone_size: few; d_call: NA; v_call: TRBV7-8; cdr3_nt: TGTGCCAGCAGCAGAGCACAGGTCCGGACCCAGTACTTC; cdr3_aa: CASSRAQVRTQYF
j_call: TRBJ1-1; clone_size: few; d_call: NA; v_call: TRBV20-1; cdr3_nt: TGCAGTGCTAGAGATTATGTAAGGGGGGACACTGAAGCTTTCTTT; cdr3_aa: CSARDYVRGDTEAFF
j_call: TRBJ1-1; clone_size: NA; d_call: NA; v_call: TRBV4-1; cdr3_nt: TGCGCCAGCAGCCCCTCAAGTGTCGAGAACACTGAAGCTTTCTTT; cdr3_aa: CASSPSSVENTEAFF
j_call: TRBJ2-2; clone_size: NA; d_call: TRBD2; v_call: TRBV10-3; cdr3_nt: TGTGCCATCAGCCTCAGCGGGAAATCGAACACCGGGGAGCTGTTTTTT; cdr3_aa: CAISLSGKSNTGELFF
j_call: TRBJ2-7; clone_size: NA; d_call: NA; v_call: TRBV2; cdr3_nt: TGTGCCAGCAGGTACAGGGAGGCGATTACCTACGAGCAGTACTTC; cdr3_aa: CASRYREAITYEQYF
j_call: TRBJ2-1; clone_size: many; d_call: NA; v_call: TRBV5-1; cdr3_nt: TGCGCCAGCAGCTTGGGGGCAGCGGGCTCCTACAATGAGCAGTTCTTC; cdr3_aa: CASSLGAAGSYNEQFF
j_call: TRBJ2-6; clone_size: few; d_call: NA; v_call: TRBV2; cdr3_nt: TGTGCCAGCAGTGGTTGGGGAGGTGGGGCCAACGTCCTGACTTTC; cdr3_aa: CASSGWGGGANVLTF
j_call: TRBJ2-2; clone_size: few; d_call: TRBD1; v_call: TRBV6-2/TRBV6-3; cdr3_nt: TGTGCCAGCAGTTACGACAGGGCATCCGCCGGGGAGCTGTTTTTT; cdr3_aa: CASSYDRASAGELFF
j_call: TRBJ2-4; clone_size: few; d_call: NA; v_call: TRBV7-2; cdr3_nt: TGTGCCAGCAGCTTAGGGCCGGGGGCTGAAAACATTCAGTACTTC; cdr3_aa: CASSLGPGAENIQYF
j_call: TRBJ1-1; clone_size: few; d_call: TRBD1; v_call: TRBV29-1; cdr3_nt: TGCAGCGTTGACCAGGGGGGGACTGAAGCTTTCTTT; cdr3_aa: CSVDQGGTEAFF
j_call: TRBJ1-2; clone_size: few; d_call: NA; v_call: TRBV14; cdr3_nt: TGTGCCAGCAGCCAATTTCGGTCAGGGATATATGGCTACACCTTC; cdr3_aa: CASSQFRSGIYGYTF
j_call: TRBJ2-7; clone_size: NA; d_call: NA; v_call: TRBV19; cdr3_nt: TGTGCCAGTAGTCCGGGGACTGTATACGAGCAGTACTTC; cdr3_aa: CASSPGTVYEQYF
j_call: TRBJ1-6; clone_size: NA; d_call: TRBD1; v_call: TRBV5-1; cdr3_nt: TGCGCCAGTAGGGGACAGGGAATATCTAATTCACCCCTCCACTTT; cdr3_aa: CASRGQGISNSPLHF
j_call: TRBJ2-1; clone_size: few; d_call: NA; v_call: TRBV24-1; cdr3_nt: TGTGCCACCAGTGATGGACCCCGGCTCATAAGCTTC; cdr3_aa: CATSDGPRLISF
j_call: TRBJ2-6; clone_size: few; d_call: NA; v_call: TRBV18; cdr3_nt: TGTGCCAGCTCATGGGCCCAAGGCTCTGGGGCCAACGTCCTGACTTTC; cdr3_aa: CASSWAQGSGANVLTF
j_call: TRBJ1-4; clone_size: NA; d_call: NA; v_call: TRBV7-2; cdr3_nt: TGTGCCAGCAGCTTAGGGGGCTGGAATGAAAAACTGTTTTTT; cdr3_aa: CASSLGGWNEKLFF
j_call: TRBJ2-3; clone_size: few; d_call: NA; v_call: TRBV10-1; cdr3_nt: TGCGCCAGCAGTGAGTCGGGCACTGGCGCAGATACGCAGTATTTT; cdr3_aa: CASSESGTGADTQYF
j_call: TRBJ2-7; clone_size: NA; d_call: TRBD2; v_call: TRBV5-1; cdr3_nt: TGCGCCAGCAGCTCCACGGGACTATATTACGAGCAGTACTTC; cdr3_aa: CASSSTGLYYEQYF
j_call: TRBJ2-1; clone_size: few; d_call: NA; v_call: TRBV7-9; cdr3_nt: TGTGCCAGCAGCTTAGGGGAATCCTACAATGAGCAGTTCTTC; cdr3_aa: CASSLGESYNEQFF
j_call: TRBJ2-1; clone_size: few; d_call: TRBD2; v_call: TRBV13; cdr3_nt: TGTGCCAGCAGCTTCGGGAGGGCTTTCATCTACAATGAGCAGTTCTTC; cdr3_aa: CASSFGRAFIYNEQFF
j_call: TRBJ2-2; clone_size: few; d_call: TRBD1; v_call: TRBV7-2; cdr3_nt: TGTGCCAGCAGCTCACAGGGGGGCGGAAACACCGGGGAGCTGTTTTTT; cdr3_aa: CASSSQGGGNTGELFF
j_call: TRBJ2-3; clone_size: few; d_call: NA; v_call: TRBV5-4; cdr3_nt: TGTGCCAGCACCCGGGAAGTTGGCACAGATACGCAGTATTTT; cdr3_aa: CASTREVGTDTQYF
j_call: TRBJ1-1; clone_size: many; d_call: NA; v_call: TRBV29-1; cdr3_nt: TGCAGCGGTAAGGCGGGGGCGAGTGACACTGAAGCTTTCTTT; cdr3_aa: CSGKAGASDTEAFF
j_call: TRBJ2-5; clone_size: many; d_call: TRBD2; v_call: TRBV12-3/TRBV12-4; cdr3_nt: TGTGCCAGCAGTAATAGACTAGCGGGAGGTTCCCGGACCCAGTACTTC; cdr3_aa: CASSNRLAGGSRTQYF
j_call: TRBJ1-5; clone_size: few; d_call: NA; v_call: TRBV7-9; cdr3_nt: TGTGCCAGCAGCTTAGGTGTGGGGGGATATCAGCCCCAGCATTTT; cdr3_aa: CASSLGVGGYQPQHF
j_call: TRBJ2-2; clone_size: few; d_call: TRBD2; v_call: TRBV6-1; cdr3_nt: TGTGCCAGCAGTCGATATACTAGCGGCAACACCGGGGAGCTGTTTTTT; cdr3_aa: CASSRYTSGNTGELFF
j_call: TRBJ1-5; clone_size: NA; d_call: TRBD1; v_call: TRBV12-3/TRBV12-4; cdr3_nt: TGTGCCAGCAGTTTAGGGCCGGGACAGGGGCTTTTCAATCAGCCCCAGCATTTT; cdr3_aa: CASSLGPGQGLFNQPQHF
j_call: TRBJ2-5; clone_size: few; d_call: NA; v_call: TRBV24-1; cdr3_nt: TGTGCCACCAGGCAGGGAGAGACCCAGTACTTC; cdr3_aa: CATRQGETQYF
j_call: TRBJ2-1; clone_size: many; d_call: TRBD1; v_call: TRBV29-1; cdr3_nt: TGCAGCGCAAACAGGGGAAGTATTGACAATGAGCAGTTCTTC; cdr3_aa: CSANRGSIDNEQFF
j_call: TRBJ2-3; clone_size: few; d_call: TRBD2; v_call: TRBV24-1; cdr3_nt: TGTGCCACCAGTGACCAACTAGCGGGGCCTCGCACAGATACGCAGTATTTT; cdr3_aa: CATSDQLAGPRTDTQYF
j_call: TRBJ2-2; clone_size: few; d_call: NA; v_call: TRBV5-1; cdr3_nt: TGCGCCAGCAGCTTGGTAATCGGGGGCACCGGGGAGCTGTTTTTT; cdr3_aa: CASSLVIGGTGELFF
j_call: TRBJ2-3; clone_size: few; d_call: NA; v_call: TRBV7-6; cdr3_nt: TGTGCCAGCAGCTTAGGTAGAGGGCTAACGTGGACAGATACGCAGTATTTT; cdr3_aa: CASSLGRGLTWTDTQYF
j_call: TRBJ2-1; clone_size: many; d_call: TRBD2; v_call: TRBV20-1; cdr3_nt: TGCAGTGCTAGAGATCGGGCGGGAGCCTACAATGAGCAGTTCTTC; cdr3_aa: CSARDRAGAYNEQFF
j_call: TRBJ1-3; clone_size: NA; d_call: NA; v_call: TRBV29-1; cdr3_nt: TGCAGCGTTGAAGGGGATTACTCTGGAAACACCATATATTTT; cdr3_aa: CSVEGDYSGNTIYF
j_call: TRBJ2-1; clone_size: few; d_call: TRBD2; v_call: TRBV7-7; cdr3_nt: TGTGCCAGCAGCCTAACAGCGGGAGTCTCCTACAATGAGCAGTTCTTC; cdr3_aa: CASSLTAGVSYNEQFF
j_call: TRBJ1-5; clone_size: NA; d_call: NA; v_call: TRBV20-1; cdr3_nt: TGCAGTGCTACTGGGGGCGGGATTTTTCAGCCCCAGCATTTT; cdr3_aa: CSATGGGIFQPQHF
j_call: TRBJ2-1; clone_size: NA; d_call: NA; v_call: TRBV3-1; cdr3_nt: TGTGCCAGCAGCCAAGATCTTTTGCGGGGATTTTTCAATGAGCAGTTCTTC; cdr3_aa: CASSQDLLRGFFNEQFF
j_call: TRBJ1-2; clone_size: few; d_call: NA; v_call: TRBV29-1; cdr3_nt: TGCAGCGCCCCAGGAATCTATGGCTACACCTTC; cdr3_aa: CSAPGIYGYTF
j_call: TRBJ2-7; clone_size: NA; d_call: TRBD2; v_call: TRBV2; cdr3_nt: TGTGCCAGCAGCGGGACTAGCGGGAGATACGAGCAGTACTTC; cdr3_aa: CASSGTSGRYEQYF